What follows are 20 T cell receptor beta chains derived from one specimen sequenced in a study of blood T cells in healthy people across ages. A J-beta primer mix and a sample-barcoded 5' primer were used in a second PCR of roughly 6 to 12 cycles. TCRdb called the 5' RACE reads again in MiXCR, with one record for every CDR3 protein. The data contain 650,000 to 1,000,000 distinct CDR3 sequences, 35% to 40% of them singletons. The sequenced material came from blood. These receptor sequences come from a man younger than 35 in good health.

This clonotype was seen more than once but under ten times. The V and J genes are TRBV11-2 and TRBJ1-2, with D unclear. V lost 1 base to trimming and J lost 4 bases, with 13 bases between them. The CDR3 totals 15 residues. CDR1 and CDR2 (germline): SGHAT, FQNNGV. The chain's CDR3 is CASSLAGIGPYGYTF. In DNA, the CDR3 is TGTGCCAGCAGCTTAGCAGGAATCGGGCCCTATGGCTACACCTTC.

V usage is TRBV10-3 and J usage is TRBJ1-2; 7 bases are a match to TRBD1. This CDR3 contains 14 residues. Germline V lookup: CDR1 ENHRY, CDR2 SYGVKD. V lost 3 bases to trimming and J lost 6 bases; unmatched junction nucleotides: 7. The CDR3 reads CAISDALTGNGYTF. The CDR3 nucleotides are TGTGCCATCAGTGACGCGTTGACAGGGAATGGCTACACCTTC.

This clonotype appeared a few times. This chain links TRBV20-1 with TRBJ1-6, with D possibly being TRBD1 (5 bases). Trimming pared 4 bases from V and 0 bases from J, leaving 13 bases between. Germline V CDR1 and CDR2: DFQATT, SNEGSKA (reference sequence). The CDR3 has 16 residues. The CDR3 DNA is TGCAGTGCTAAAGTCGGGGGAAGCTCCTATAATTCACCCCTCCACTTT. Protein sequence: CSAKVGGSSYNSPLHF.

In nucleotides, the CDR3 is TGTGCCATCAGAGGAGCAGGGCTAGAGACCCAGTTCTTC. Its protein product is CAIRGAGLETQFF. The gene calls are TRBV10-3 and TRBJ2-1, with a possible D match to TRBD1 (5 bases). The ends were cut back, 6 bases at V and 13 bases at J, with 19 bases in the middle. The CDR3 extends over 13 amino acids. CDR1 and CDR2 (germline): ENHRY, SYGVKD.

Concerning this clonotype: This likely comes from a read error, as the CDR3 has no conserved phenylalanine or tryptophan at its end. Here the CDR3 reads CASSSRDRAVETQYL. The CDR3 nucleotides read TGTGCCAGCAGCTCCCGGGACAGGGCCGTGGAGACCCAGTACTTA. This chain connects TRBV7-2 to TRBJ2-5, with TRBD1 identical over 9 bases. CDR3 size: 15 residues. The ends lost 4 bases at V and 5 bases at J; junction bases unmatched: 8. Germline V gene lookup returns CDR1 SGHTA and CDR2 FQGNSA.

The rearrangement uses TRBV25-1 and TRBJ1-2; the match to TRBD1 covers 9 bases. The CDR3 is 19 amino acids. Germline lookup yields CDR1 MGHDK and CDR2 SYGVNS. Germline trimming cut 1 base from V and 0 bases from J; bases unmatched to any gene: 12. CDR3 residues: CASSESGGGQGYPNYGYTF. DNA of the CDR3: TGTGCCAGCAGTGAATCGGGGGGGGGACAGGGATACCCTAACTATGGCTACACCTTC.

J is TRBJ1-4 and V is TRBV6-5; possible D gene TRBD1, 6 bases. The ends were cut back, 0 bases at V and 8 bases at J, with 13 bases in the middle. This CDR3 has 15 amino acids. Germline loops: CDR1 MNHEY, CDR2 SVGAGI. The CDR3 loop reads CASSYSWGRREKLFF. CDR3 sequence (DNA): TGTGCCAGCAGTTACTCCTGGGGGCGCCGGGAAAAACTGTTTTTT.

The genes are TRBV6-6 and TRBJ1-3; weak D call: TRBD1 (5 bases). The V and J ends lost 4 bases and 2 bases respectively, with 12 bases between them. Germline CDR1 reads MNHNY; CDR2 reads SVGAGI (reference sequence). This CDR3 is built from 15 residues. CDR3 sequence reads: CASSSPGRAGNTIYF. The DNA of the CDR3 is TGTGCCAGCAGTTCCCCCGGCAGGGCTGGAAACACCATATATTTT.

The rearrangement joins TRBV7-2 to TRBJ1-1; tentative D call: TRBD1 (6 bases). This CDR3 region has 15 residues. Trimming removed 5 bases from V and 5 bases from J, with 18 bases in between. CDR1 is SGHTA, CDR2 FQGNSA, per germline. CDR3 loop: CASSPPNRVSTEAFF. In DNA form, the CDR3 reads TGTGCCAGCAGCCCCCCGAACAGGGTTTCTACTGAAGCTTTCTTT.

This clonotype was detected many times. This rearrangement joins TRBV2 to TRBJ2-5; the D is unclear. V dropped 8 bases and J dropped 2 bases, with 15 bases sitting between them. This CDR3 region has 14 residues. The germline gives CDR1 SNHLY, CDR2 FYNNEI. The CDR3 here is CASRMITSQETQYF. The CDR3 DNA reads TGTGCCAGCCGTATGATTACCTCACAAGAGACCCAGTACTTC.

The chain recombines TRBV20-1 with TRBJ2-7, with 7 positions matching TRBD1. CDR1 DFQATT and CDR2 SNEGSKA come from the germline V gene (reference sequence). The CDR3 extends over 13 amino acids. V gave up 7 bases and J gave up 7 bases; unmatched junction bases: 13. The CDR3 sequence is CSGAGGSYNEQYF. CDR3 bases: TGCAGTGGGGCAGGGGGTAGCTACAATGAGCAGTACTTC.

V is TRBV10-3 and J is TRBJ2-5, with D perhaps assigned TRBD1 or TRBD2 (6 bases each). Looked up from germline, CDR1 is ENHRY and CDR2 is SYGVKD. The CDR3 loop spans 16 amino acids. V was pared by 2 bases and J by 1 base, with 14 bases between. Written as DNA, the CDR3 is TGTGCCATCAGTGAGCCCCAGGGGAGGTCCCAAGAGACCCAGTACTTC. Its translation is CAISEPQGRSQETQYF.

This clonotype was seen a handful of times. CDR3 in amino acids: CASSQPGRTREAFF. The DNA for the CDR3 is TGTGCCAGCAGCCAACCGGGCAGGACCAGAGAAGCTTTCTTT. The V and J genes are TRBV4-2 and TRBJ1-1; D ambiguous. CDR3 length: 14 amino acids. The V gene's germline CDR1 is LGHNA and CDR2 YNFKEQ. V was cut by 2 bases and J by 8 bases, with 15 bases left in between.

There are a few counts of this clonotype. The chain employs TRBV7-6 and TRBJ2-7, with 9 bases identical to TRBD1. Unmatched junction bases numbered 11, after V lost 5 bases and J lost 3 bases. Germline CDR1 and CDR2: SGHVS and FNYEAQ. The CDR3 runs to 16 residues. CDR3 DNA sequence: TGTGCCAGCAGCCCCATGGGGGGACAGGGTGTCTACGAGCAGTACTTC. Its translation is CASSPMGGQGVYEQYF.

The chain combines TRBV6-5 with TRBJ2-7, with D uncertain. V gave up 6 bases and J gave up 7 bases, with 19 bases separating them. The V gene's germline CDR1 is MNHEY and CDR2 SVGAGI. CDR3 size: 14 residues. The CDR3 DNA reads as TGTGCCAGCAGGTCGGACCTACGGCGGCATGAGCAGTACTTC. Protein sequence: CASRSDLRRHEQYF.

This sequence joins TRBV15 and TRBJ1-5; D call uncertain. Germline CDR1 reads LNHNV; CDR2 reads YYDKDF (reference sequence). V lost 0 bases and J lost 9, with 6 bases in between. This CDR3 has 12 amino acids. The CDR3 bases are TGTGCCACCAGCAGAGATAGAGGGCCCCAGCATTTT. It translates to CATSRDRGPQHF.

The CDR3 region is CASSLGLTGRPAISYEQYF. CDR3 bases: TGTGCCAGCAGCTTAGGCTTGACAGGGAGGCCGGCCATCTCCTACGAGCAGTACTTC. The chain has TRBV11-2 and TRBJ2-7; D possibly corresponds to TRBD1 (7 bases). With 1 base removed from V and 0 bases from J, the gap between germline ends came to 22 bases. This CDR3 has 19 residues. Germline V CDR1 and CDR2: SGHAT, FQNNGV.

This rearrangement joins TRBV7-9 to TRBJ2-1, with TRBD1 matching over 7 bases. This CDR3 is 14 amino acids long. V shed 4 bases, J shed 4 bases, and the junction held 4 bases outside the gene matches. The V gene's germline CDR1 is SEHNR and CDR2 FQNEAQ (reference sequence). CDR3 loop: CASSWGQKYNEQFF. The CDR3 DNA follows: TGTGCCAGCAGCTGGGGACAGAAGTACAATGAGCAGTTCTTC.

With respect to this clonotype: This may be a read error: a much more frequent sequence differs by one nucleotide. The V call is TRBV19, the J call TRBJ1-2; D gene ambiguous. With 6 bases removed from V and 6 bases from J, the gap between germline ends came to 11 bases. CDR1 LNHDA and CDR2 SQIVND come from the germline V gene (reference sequence). This CDR3 comprises 12 residues. CDR3 nucleotides: TGTGCCAGTAGGATCGAGGGAGATGGCTACACCTTC. Its translation is CASRIEGDGYTF.

This clonotype was seen a handful of times. This chain joins TRBV27 and TRBJ1-2; 9 bases map to TRBD1. Germline lookup yields CDR1 MNHEY and CDR2 SMNVEV (reference sequence). V lost 6 bases to trimming and J lost 6 bases; unmatched junction nucleotides: 8. The CDR3 length is 14 residues. CDR3 DNA sequence: TGTGCCAGCAGGGGTGGGACAGGGAAGGATGGCTACACCTTC. Translation: CASRGGTGKDGYTF.